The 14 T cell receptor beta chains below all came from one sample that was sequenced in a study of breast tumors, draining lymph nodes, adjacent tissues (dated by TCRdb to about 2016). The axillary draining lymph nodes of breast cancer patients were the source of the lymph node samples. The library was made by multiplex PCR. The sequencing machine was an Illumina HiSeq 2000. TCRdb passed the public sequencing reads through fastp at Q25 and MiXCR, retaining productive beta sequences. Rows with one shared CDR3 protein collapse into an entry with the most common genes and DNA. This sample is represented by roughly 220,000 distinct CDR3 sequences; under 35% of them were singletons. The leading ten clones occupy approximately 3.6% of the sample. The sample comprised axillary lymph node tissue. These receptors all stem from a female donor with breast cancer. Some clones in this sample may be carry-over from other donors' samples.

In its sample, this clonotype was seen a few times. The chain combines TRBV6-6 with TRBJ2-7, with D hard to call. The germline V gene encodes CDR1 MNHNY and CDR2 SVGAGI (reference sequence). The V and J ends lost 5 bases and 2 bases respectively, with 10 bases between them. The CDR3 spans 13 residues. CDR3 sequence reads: CASSHATTYEQYF. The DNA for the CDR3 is TGTGCCAGCAGTCACGCGACAACCTACGAGCAGTACTTC.

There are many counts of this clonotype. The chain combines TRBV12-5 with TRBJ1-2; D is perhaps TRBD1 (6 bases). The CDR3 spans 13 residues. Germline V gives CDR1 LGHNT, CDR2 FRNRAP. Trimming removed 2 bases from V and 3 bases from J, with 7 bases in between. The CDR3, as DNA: TGTGCTAGTGGTTTGACAGGGCACTATGGCTACACCTTC. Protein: CASGLTGHYGYTF.

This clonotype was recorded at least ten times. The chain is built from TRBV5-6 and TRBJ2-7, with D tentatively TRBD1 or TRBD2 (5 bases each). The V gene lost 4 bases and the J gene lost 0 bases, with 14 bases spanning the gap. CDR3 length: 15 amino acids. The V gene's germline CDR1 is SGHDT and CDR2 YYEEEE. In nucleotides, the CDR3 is TGTGCCAGCAGCGGCCGGGACCTTGGCTCCTACGAGCAGTACTTC. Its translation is CASSGRDLGSYEQYF.

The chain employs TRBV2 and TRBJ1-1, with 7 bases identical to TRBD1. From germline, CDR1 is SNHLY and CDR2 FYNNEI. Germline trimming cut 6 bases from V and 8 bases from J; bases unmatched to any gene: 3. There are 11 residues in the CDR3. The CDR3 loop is CASSQTGEAFF. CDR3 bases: TGTGCCAGCAGCCAGACAGGGGAAGCTTTCTTT.

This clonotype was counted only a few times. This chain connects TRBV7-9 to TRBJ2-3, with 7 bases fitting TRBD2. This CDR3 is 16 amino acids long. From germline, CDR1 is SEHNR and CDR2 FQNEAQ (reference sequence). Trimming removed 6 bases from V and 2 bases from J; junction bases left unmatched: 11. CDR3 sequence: CASSTRERGNTDTQYF. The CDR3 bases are TGTGCCAGCAGTACCCGGGAGCGGGGTAACACAGATACGCAGTATTTT. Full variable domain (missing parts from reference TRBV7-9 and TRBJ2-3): DTGVSQNPRHKITKRGQNVTFRCDPISEHNRLYWYRQTLGQGPEFLTYFQNEAQLEKSRLLSDRFSAERPKGSFSTLEIQRTEQGDSAMYLCASSTRERGNTDTQYFGPGTRLTVL.

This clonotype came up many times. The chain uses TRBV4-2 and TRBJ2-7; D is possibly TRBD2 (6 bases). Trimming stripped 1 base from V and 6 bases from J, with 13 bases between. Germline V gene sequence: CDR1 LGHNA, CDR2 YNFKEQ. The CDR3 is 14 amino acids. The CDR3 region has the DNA TGTGCCAGCAGCCAAGGGTCAGGGAGGACCGAGCAGTACTTC. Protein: CASSQGSGRTEQYF.

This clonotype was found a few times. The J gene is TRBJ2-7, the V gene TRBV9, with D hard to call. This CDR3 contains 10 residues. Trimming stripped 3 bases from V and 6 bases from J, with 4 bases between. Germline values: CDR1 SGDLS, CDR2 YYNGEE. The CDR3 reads CASSGGEQYF. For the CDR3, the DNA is TGTGCCAGCAGCGGAGGCGAGCAGTACTTC.

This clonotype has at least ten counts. CDR3 in amino acids: CASSFQRGGSDTQYF. The DNA of the CDR3 is TGTGCCAGCAGTTTTCAGCGGGGGGGCTCAGATACGCAGTATTTT. The J gene is TRBJ2-3, the V gene TRBV12-3 or TRBV12-4; 10 nucleotides align to TRBD2. The CDR3 totals 15 residues. Trimming removed 3 bases from V and 4 bases from J; junction bases left unmatched: 4.

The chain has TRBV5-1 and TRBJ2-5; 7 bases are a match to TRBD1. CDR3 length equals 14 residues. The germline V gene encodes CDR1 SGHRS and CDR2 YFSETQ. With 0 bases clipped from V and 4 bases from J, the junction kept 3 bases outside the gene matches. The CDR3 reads CASSLDPGGETQYF. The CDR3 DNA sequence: TGCGCCAGCAGCTTGGATCCAGGGGGAGAGACCCAGTACTTC.

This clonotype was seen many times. CDR3: CASSWTGWDEQFF. CDR3 in DNA: TGCGCCAGCAGTTGGACAGGGTGGGATGAGCAGTTCTTC. V is TRBV10-2 and J is TRBJ2-1; 8 bases agree with TRBD1. J was trimmed by 8 bases and V by 5 bases; bases with no gene match: 5. Germline V gene lookup returns CDR1 WSHSY and CDR2 SAAADI. This CDR3 is built from 13 residues.

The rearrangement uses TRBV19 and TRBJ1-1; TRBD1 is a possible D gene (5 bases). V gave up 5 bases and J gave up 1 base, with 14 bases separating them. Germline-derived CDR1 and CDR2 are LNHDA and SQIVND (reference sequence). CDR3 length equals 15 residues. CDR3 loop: CASSASGASNTEAFF. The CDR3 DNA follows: TGTGCCAGTAGTGCCTCTGGGGCTTCGAACACTGAAGCTTTCTTT.

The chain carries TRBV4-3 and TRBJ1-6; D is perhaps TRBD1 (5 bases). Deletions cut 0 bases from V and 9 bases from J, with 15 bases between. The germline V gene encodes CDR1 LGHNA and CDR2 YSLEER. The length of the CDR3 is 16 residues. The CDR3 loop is CASSQDSRQRGSPLHF. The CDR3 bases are TGCGCCAGCAGCCAAGATAGTCGGCAAAGGGGTTCACCCCTCCACTTT.

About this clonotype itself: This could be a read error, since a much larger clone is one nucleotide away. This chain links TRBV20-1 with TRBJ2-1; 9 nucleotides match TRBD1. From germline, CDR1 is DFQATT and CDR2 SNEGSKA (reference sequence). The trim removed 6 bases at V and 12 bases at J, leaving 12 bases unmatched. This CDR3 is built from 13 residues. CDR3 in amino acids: CSATSTGGSAQFF. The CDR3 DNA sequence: TGCAGTGCAACTTCGACAGGGGGTAGTGCGCAGTTCTTC.

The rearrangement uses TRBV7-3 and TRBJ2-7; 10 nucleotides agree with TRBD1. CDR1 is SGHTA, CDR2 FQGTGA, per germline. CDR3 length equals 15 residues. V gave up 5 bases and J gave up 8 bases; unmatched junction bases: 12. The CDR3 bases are TGTGCCAGCAGCCGCATGACAGGGGGCTATGACAAGCAGTACTTC. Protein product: CASSRMTGGYDKQYF.